This TCR beta chain was sequenced for a study of cytotoxic CD8 clonotypes in ibrutinib-treated CLL. This clone came up a few times. The V gene's germline CDR1 is PRHDT and CDR2 FYEKMQ (reference sequence). The V gene end was trimmed by 0 bases and the J gene end by 7 bases; junction bases not matched to a gene: 11. The CDR3 consists of 16 residues. Profiling relied on immunoSEQ multiplex PCR, and the TCRdb table lists in-frame clones only, not all of them. This table holds 150,000 to 200,000 clones, more than 65% found once. Material: PBMCs, obtained after 12 months of ibrutinib treatment. The clonotype was recovered from a human donor with chronic lymphocytic leukemia. This chain connects TRBV13 to TRBJ2-7, with 8 bases that match TRBD2. The CDR3 spells CASSLGLPGGFTEQYF. The CDR3 DNA sequence: TGTGCCAGCAGCTTAGGCCTCCCGGGGGGGTTTACGGAGCAGTACTTC. The whole variable domain, remainder taken from reference TRBV13 and TRBJ2-7, is AAGVIQSPRHLIKEKRETATLKCYPIPRHDTVYWYQQGPGQDPQFLISFYEKMQSDKGSIPDRFSAQQFSDYHSELNMSSLELGDSALYFCASSLGLPGGFTEQYFGPGTRLTVT.